The sequence of this T cell receptor beta chain was determined in a study of CD8+ T cells in alopecia areata. The treatment is: oral pan-JAK inhibitor, 5-10 mg twice daily. With regard to this clone: The antigen is not known.

Extracted RNA was reverse transcribed into cDNA, the sequencing template. TCRdb keeps only in-frame clones here, not all; method: immunoSEQ multiplex PCR. The repertoire has fewer than 200,000 clones, 55% to 75% of them found once; the top ten carry approximately 14%. V lost 9 bases, J lost 1 base, and 7 bases stayed unmatched. The CDR3 spans 15 residues. Germline assignment: CDR1 SNHLY and CDR2 FYNNEI. Overall study results and limits: Association of baseline CD8+ expansion with response is uncertain owing to one nonresponder. Among patients, TCR sharing was less clear than in mice, a difference possibly due in part to HLA diversity in the patient population.

The receptor comes from a human donor with alopecia areata. The sample was CD4+ T cells sorted from blood, taken at week 24, from a patient treated with tofacitinib. V is TRBV2 and J is TRBJ2-2; 8 bases map to TRBD1. CDR3 coding DNA: TGTGCCAGAAGGCATGGACAGGGGAACACCGGGGAGCTGTTTTTT. Protein: CARRHGQGNTGELFF.